The rows below give T cell receptor beta chains drawn from one sample of a study of blood T cells in healthy people across ages. Each CDR3 protein is one row after TCRdb ran MiXCR on the 5' RACE reads. The sample lists hundreds of thousands of distinct CDR3 sequences, 45% to 50% occurring once. The specimen was blood. The source is an older woman in good health. CDR3s include the opening cysteine and the closing phenylalanine or tryptophan. Fields, in order: D gene, J gene, V gene, CDR3 protein. A D gene is named only where the DNA matches it firmly.

>-|TRBJ2-3|TRBV2
CASSAARRTDTQYF
>-|TRBJ2-5|TRBV5-1
CASAYGEETQYF
>-|TRBJ1-2|TRBV28
CASSQVRRNYGYTF
>TRBD2|TRBJ2-7|TRBV12-3/TRBV12-4
CASSVEGLAEHYEQYF
>-|TRBJ2-5|TRBV14
CASSPSPETQYF
>-|TRBJ2-5|TRBV13
CASRDTRDGETQYF
>TRBD2|TRBJ2-5|TRBV7-2
CASSLDWTSGRQTQYF
>-|TRBJ2-1|TRBV27
CASSATGHEQFF
>-|TRBJ1-2|TRBV27
CASSSKRTDPWGYTF
>-|TRBJ1-2|TRBV7-2
CASSLAFGAGIGRGYTF
>-|TRBJ2-7|TRBV27
CASSPALVADSSYEQYF
>-|TRBJ2-5|TRBV27
CASSLSLKTKETQYF
>-|TRBJ1-2|TRBV21-1
CASKYEGNYGYTF